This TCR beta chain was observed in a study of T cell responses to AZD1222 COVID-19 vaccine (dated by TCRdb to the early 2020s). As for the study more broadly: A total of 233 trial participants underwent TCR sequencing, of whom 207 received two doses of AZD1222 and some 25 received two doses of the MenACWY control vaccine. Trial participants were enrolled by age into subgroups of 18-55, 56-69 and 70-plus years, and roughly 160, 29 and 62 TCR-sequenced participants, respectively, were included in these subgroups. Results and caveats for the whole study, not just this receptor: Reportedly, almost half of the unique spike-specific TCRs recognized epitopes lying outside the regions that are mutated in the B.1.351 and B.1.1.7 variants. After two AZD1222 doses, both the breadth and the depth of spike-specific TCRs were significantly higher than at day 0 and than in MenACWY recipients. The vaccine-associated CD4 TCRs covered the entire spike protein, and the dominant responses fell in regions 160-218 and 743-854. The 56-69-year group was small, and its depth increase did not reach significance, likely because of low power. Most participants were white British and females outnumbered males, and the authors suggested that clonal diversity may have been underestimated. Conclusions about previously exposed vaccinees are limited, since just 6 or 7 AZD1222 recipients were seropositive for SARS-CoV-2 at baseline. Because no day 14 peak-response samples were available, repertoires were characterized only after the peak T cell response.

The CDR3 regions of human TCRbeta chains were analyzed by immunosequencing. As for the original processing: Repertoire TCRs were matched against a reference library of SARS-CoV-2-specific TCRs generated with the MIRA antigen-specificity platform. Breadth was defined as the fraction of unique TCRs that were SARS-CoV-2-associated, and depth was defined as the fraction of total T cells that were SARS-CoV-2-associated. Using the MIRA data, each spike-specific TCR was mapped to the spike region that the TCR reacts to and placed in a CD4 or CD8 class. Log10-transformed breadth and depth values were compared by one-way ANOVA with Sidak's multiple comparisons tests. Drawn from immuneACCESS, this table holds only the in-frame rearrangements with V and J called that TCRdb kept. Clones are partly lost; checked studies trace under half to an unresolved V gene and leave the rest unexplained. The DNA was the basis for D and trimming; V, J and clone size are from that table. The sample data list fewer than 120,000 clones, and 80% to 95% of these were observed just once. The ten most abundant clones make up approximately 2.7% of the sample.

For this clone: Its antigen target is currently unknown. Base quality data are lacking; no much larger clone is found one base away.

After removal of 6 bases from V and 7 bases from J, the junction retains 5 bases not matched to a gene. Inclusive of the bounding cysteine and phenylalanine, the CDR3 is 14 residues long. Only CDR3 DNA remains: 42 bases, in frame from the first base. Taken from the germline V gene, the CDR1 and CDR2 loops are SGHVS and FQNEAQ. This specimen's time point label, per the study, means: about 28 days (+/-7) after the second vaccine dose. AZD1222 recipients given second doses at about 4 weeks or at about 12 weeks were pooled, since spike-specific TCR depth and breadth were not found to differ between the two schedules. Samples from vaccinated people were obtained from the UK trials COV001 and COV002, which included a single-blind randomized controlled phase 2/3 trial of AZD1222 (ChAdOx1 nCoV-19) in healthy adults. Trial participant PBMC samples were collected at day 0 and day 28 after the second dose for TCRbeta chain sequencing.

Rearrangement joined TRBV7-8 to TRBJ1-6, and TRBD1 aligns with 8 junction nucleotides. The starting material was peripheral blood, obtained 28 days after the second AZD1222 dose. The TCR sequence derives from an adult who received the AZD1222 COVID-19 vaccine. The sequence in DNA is TGTGCCAGCAGTCCTGACAGGGGCAATTCACCCCTCCACTTT. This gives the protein CASSPDRGNSPLHF.